In this sample, the clone carrying this T cell receptor beta chain turned up many times. The antigen is undetermined. These data are taken from a study of T cells after yellow fever vaccination. This CDR3 is 14 amino acids long. Germline V gene data show CDR1 as LNHDA and CDR2 as SQIVND (reference sequence). Trimming removed 5 bases from V and 2 bases from J, with 10 bases in between. Findings and limits, study-wide: Of the clonotypes, a small share occurred in both CD4 and CD8 compartments.

MiXCR, applied by TCRdb to the 5' RACE reads, yields one record per CDR3 protein. The table lists approximately 110,000 distinct CDR3 sequences, 7.4% of them singletons. The source is a man aged 18 to 30 who received the YFV17D yellow fever vaccine. Sequencing was performed on CD4+ T cells sorted from PBMCs, taken 10 to 11 days after the first yellow fever vaccination. The J gene is TRBJ1-5, the V gene TRBV19, with D hard to call. Written as DNA, the CDR3 is TGTGCCAGTAGTGCAATGGGAGGCAATCAGCCCCAGCATTTT. It codes for CASSAMGGNQPQHF.